This TCR beta chain was profiled in a study of T cells in Graves' hyperthyroidism and ophthalmopathy. Study observations and caveats: Most thyroid clonotypes expanded above 0.001 appeared in blood too.

Graves' hyperthyroidism was deemed stable absent ophthalmopathy progression within 18 months. This clonotype was seen at least ten times. What it binds is not known. Amplification yielded TCR beta CDR3 regions, with RNA transcripts as the source. HTBI primers drove first-round RT-PCR of the TCR CDR3. TCRdb itself ran the multiplex PCR reads through MiXCR, one entry per CDR3 protein. The sample includes approximately 400,000 distinct CDR3 sequences, approximately 20% of them seen just once. With 2 bases clipped from V and 1 base from J, the junction kept 4 bases outside the gene matches. This CDR3 has 15 residues.

This TCR derives from a woman younger than 30 with Graves' hyperthyroidism. Material for sequencing was blood. V gene TRBV12-3 or TRBV12-4 combines with J gene TRBJ2-5; 7 bases are shared with TRBD2. The CDR3: CASSLLAGSQETQYF. The CDR3 DNA reads TGTGCCAGCAGTTTATTAGCGGGCTCCCAAGAGACCCAGTACTTC.